A selection of T cell receptor beta chains follows, all from one sample in a study of identical twins. TCRdb itself ran the 5' RACE reads through MiXCR, one entry per CDR3 protein. The sample carries 200,000 to 250,000 distinct CDR3 sequences, approximately 7.8% recorded once. The same data also went into a second study, on yellow fever vaccine responses in identical twins.

The sequenced sample consisted of CD8+ T cells sorted from blood. The receptors were gathered from a woman aged 18-29 years in good health. The CDR3 runs from the conserved cysteine through the conserved F or W. The order of the fields is J gene, clone size, D gene, V gene, CDR3 protein, CDR3 DNA. A D gene is named only where the DNA matches it firmly. Where a row states a size, it is once, few, many or the class of an expanded clone; other rows omit it.

TRBJ2-2 | . | . | TRBV5-1 | CASKFGGVYTGELFF | TGCGCCAGCAAGTTCGGGGGAGTCTACACCGGGGAGCTGTTTTTT
TRBJ2-7 | many | TRBD2 | TRBV6-5 | CASSLAGGPGEQYF | TGTGCCAGCAGTTTAGCGGGAGGGCCCGGCGAGCAGTACTTC
TRBJ2-5 | many | TRBD1 | TRBV24-1 | CATSDSGTGDPQETQYF | TGTGCCACCAGTGATAGTGGGACAGGGGACCCCCAAGAGACCCAGTACTTC
TRBJ2-1 | many | . | TRBV27 | CASSLSRGAVEQFF | TGTGCCAGCAGTTTATCGAGGGGGGCGGTTGAGCAGTTCTTC
TRBJ1-1 | . | . | TRBV9 | CASSRQLNTEAFF | TGTGCCAGCAGCAGACAGTTGAACACTGAAGCTTTCTTT
TRBJ2-3 | few | TRBD2 | TRBV2 | CASSDLGLAARADTQYF | TGTGCCAGCAGTGATCTTGGACTAGCGGCCAGGGCAGATACGCAGTATTTT
TRBJ1-3 | few | TRBD1 | TRBV6-1 | CASTDGQGAGNTIYF | TGTGCCAGCACCGATGGACAGGGAGCAGGAAACACCATATATTTT
TRBJ2-7 | few | TRBD1 | TRBV5-5 | CASSDRGTFSYEQYF | TGTGCCAGCAGCGACAGGGGAACGTTCTCCTACGAGCAGTACTTC
TRBJ2-1 | few | TRBD2 | TRBV27 | CASSTGLAGWDEQFF | TGTGCCAGCAGTACGGGACTAGCGGGTTGGGATGAGCAGTTCTTC
TRBJ2-5 | few | . | TRBV28 | CASSLRGLGETQYF | TGTGCCAGCAGTTTGAGGGGATTAGGAGAGACCCAGTACTTC
TRBJ2-2 | . | . | TRBV24-1 | CATSDPEAVHGELFF | TGTGCCACCAGTGACCCCGAGGCGGTACACGGGGAGCTGTTTTTT
TRBJ1-2 | many | . | TRBV28 | CASSHTGPYGYTF | TGTGCCAGCAGTCACACAGGGCCCTATGGCTACACCTTC